This T cell receptor beta chain was identified in a study of OX40 agonist ivuxolimab in advanced cancers. Whole-study context: Dose-escalation subjects each had hepatocellular carcinoma, melanoma, renal cell or head and neck cancer. Study outcomes and limitations: There was clonal expansion of CD4+ and CD8+ blood T cells by week 6 at 0.1 to 3.0 mg/kg. The authors did not determine the antigen specificity of the expanded peripheral T cells.

Comments on this clone: What it recognizes is unknown.

Looked up from germline, CDR1 is MDHEN and CDR2 is SYDVKM. The CDR3 is 15 amino acids. Assay: immunoSEQ multiplex PCR; the TCRdb copy retains only in-frame clones and omits some. The table shows some 80,000 clones, with around 83% occurring only once. Patients were ruled out by autoimmune disease history or systemic immunosuppression. This rearrangement joins TRBV28 to TRBJ2-5; 12 bases map to TRBD1. The J call is doubtful: the DNA matches TRBJ2-7 better. This TCR was sampled from an adult with an advanced solid tumor such as melanoma, head and neck, liver or kidney cancer. Sequences were derived from CD4+ or CD8+ T cells sorted from blood, sampled in a trial of the OX40 agonist ivuxolimab. The CDR3 is CASRSPGTGGAEQYF. In nucleotides, the CDR3 is TGTGCCAGCAGGTCCCCCGGGACAGGGGGCGCCGAGCAGTACTTC.